A single sample gave rise to the 30 T cell receptor beta chains below, sequenced in a study of control samples from healthy donors and cancer patients. The protocol was immunoSEQ multiplex PCR, while the TCRdb copy is restricted to in-frame clones and leaves out a portion. Here the sample spans 150,000 or so clones, roughly 94% being singletons. What was sequenced was PBMCs. The receptors originated from a man aged 55-75 years with colorectal cancer.

This clone was detected once. The chain has TRBV6-6 and TRBJ1-2; D call uncertain. The germline gives CDR1 MNHNY, CDR2 SVGAGI (reference sequence). CDR3 length equals 14 residues. The V and J ends lost 2 bases and 4 bases respectively, with 11 bases between them. The CDR3 protein is CASSYDGTRYGYTF. CDR3 bases: TGTGCCAGCAGTTACGATGGAACCCGCTATGGCTACACCTTC.

The V and J genes are TRBV2 and TRBJ2-7; a weak D match, TRBD2 (6 bases). Between the trimmed V and J ends, which lost 4 bases and 5 bases, there was a span of 12 bases. The CDR3 contains 13 residues. CDR1 SNHLY and CDR2 FYNNEI come from the germline V gene. CDR3 loop: CASSGVGGNEQYF. DNA of the CDR3: TGTGCCAGCAGTGGGGTGGGGGGTAACGAGCAGTACTTC.

The V and J genes are TRBV19 and TRBJ1-2; the match to TRBD1 covers 8 bases. The junction had 12 bases not matched to a gene; V was cut back by 5 bases and J by 4 bases. The CDR3 totals 16 residues. CDR1 is LNHDA and CDR2 is SQIVND in the germline V gene (reference sequence). CDR3 DNA: TGTGCCAGTAGTCCCCGCCCGGGACAGGTTCCCTATGGCTACACCTTC. It yields the protein CASSPRPGQVPYGYTF.

The V gene is TRBV19, the J gene TRBJ1-5; D gene unclear. Trimming removed 6 bases from V and 0 bases from J, with 6 bases in between. There are 13 residues in the CDR3. Germline V gene sequence: CDR1 LNHDA, CDR2 SQIVND (reference sequence). The CDR3 DNA reads TGTGCCAGTAGGCAGGATAGCAATCAGCCCCAGCATTTT. Translation: CASRQDSNQPQHF.

V gene TRBV5-1 combines with J gene TRBJ2-6; D is possibly TRBD1 (6 bases). V dropped 5 bases and J dropped 1 base, with 10 bases sitting between them. The CDR3 sequence is 15 residues long. CDR1 is SGHRS, CDR2 YFSETQ, per germline. As DNA, the CDR3 is TGCGCCAGCAGTTTACAGGGATCTGGGGCCAACGTCCTGACTTTC. This encodes CASSLQGSGANVLTF.

The gene calls are TRBV28 and TRBJ1-2; a possible D gene is TRBD1 (6 bases). The V end lost 5 bases, the J end lost 0 bases, and 13 bases lay between the germline ends. The CDR3 runs 15 residues. The germline gives CDR1 MDHEN, CDR2 SYDVKM. The CDR3 DNA is TGTGCCAGCAGTCAGAACAGGGCGCCTAACTATGGCTACACCTTC. It translates to CASSQNRAPNYGYTF.

This sequence joins TRBV9 and TRBJ1-3; D is unresolved. Trimming pared 0 bases from V and 0 bases from J, leaving 10 bases between. Germline V gives CDR1 SGDLS, CDR2 YYNGEE. The CDR3 is 16 residues long. CDR3 amino acids: CASSVVRQLSGNTIYF. CDR3 sequence (DNA): TGTGCCAGCAGCGTAGTTCGGCAGCTCTCTGGAAACACCATATATTTT.

This chain links TRBV20-1 with TRBJ2-3; TRBD2 might be the D (5 bases). CDR1 DFQATT and CDR2 SNEGSKA come from the germline V gene (reference sequence). The CDR3 is made up of 14 amino acids. The V end lost 3 bases, the J end lost 6 bases, and 16 bases lay between the germline ends. The CDR3 reads CSASSAEGADTQYF. CDR3 bases: TGCAGTGCTAGTAGTGCCGAGGGTGCCGATACGCAGTATTTT.

The chain has TRBV4-3 and TRBJ1-5; D unclear. The germline V gene encodes CDR1 LGHNA and CDR2 YSLEER. The CDR3 contains 18 residues. V lost 0 bases, J lost 0 bases, and 15 bases lay in between. CDR3 amino acids: CASSQDWTRLGSNQPQHF. For the CDR3, the DNA is TGCGCCAGCAGCCAAGACTGGACCCGGTTGGGTAGCAATCAGCCCCAGCATTTT.

The chain employs TRBV5-1 and TRBJ2-7; 11 bases line up with TRBD1. Germline lookup yields CDR1 SGHRS and CDR2 YFSETQ. Losses at the gene ends were 2 bases for V and 2 bases for J; bases not matched to a gene: 3. CDR3 length equals 15 residues. The CDR3 here is CASSFGQGAAYEQYF. DNA for the CDR3: TGCGCCAGCAGCTTTGGACAGGGGGCCGCCTACGAGCAGTACTTC.

CDR3 residues: CSASLAGVRYEQYF. DNA for the CDR3: TGCAGTGCTAGTTTAGCGGGGGTCCGCTACGAGCAGTACTTC. This chain joins TRBV20-1 and TRBJ2-7, with 9 nucleotides matching TRBD2. V was clipped by 3 bases and J by 3 bases; unmatched bases: 6. CDR3 length: 14 residues. Germline CDR1 reads DFQATT; CDR2 reads SNEGSKA (reference sequence).

The V and J genes are TRBV19 and TRBJ2-6, with D maybe TRBD2 (5 bases). The CDR3 covers 15 residues. Per the germline V gene, CDR1 is LNHDA and CDR2 is SQIVND (reference sequence). The V and J ends lost 3 bases and 2 bases respectively, with 8 bases between them. The CDR3 reads CASSIAGAGANVLTF. The CDR3 DNA is TGTGCCAGTAGTATCGCGGGCGCTGGGGCCAACGTCCTGACTTTC.

This chain connects TRBV7-2 to TRBJ1-1; no definite D call. Trimming shortened V by 1 base and J by 0 bases, and 6 bases separated the two germline ends. The CDR3 has 14 residues. CDR1 is SGHTA and CDR2 is FQGNSA in the germline V gene. CDR3 region: CASSLVVLNTEAFF. The CDR3 DNA reads as TGTGCCAGCAGCTTAGTGGTCTTGAACACTGAAGCTTTCTTT. The whole variable domain, remainder taken from reference TRBV7-2 and TRBJ1-1, is GAGVSQSPSNKVTEKGKDVELRCDPISGHTALYWYRQSLGQGLEFLIYFQGNSAPDKSGLPSDRFSAERTGGSVSTLTIQRTQQEDSAVYLCASSLVVLNTEAFFGQGTRLTVV.

This chain uses TRBV4-3 with TRBJ1-6; 9 bases line up with TRBD1. The V segment lost 0 bases and the J segment 9 bases; nucleotides outside the gene matches: 3. The CDR3 contains 15 residues. Germline CDR1 LGHNA, CDR2 YSLEER. Here the CDR3 reads CASSQDKDRGSPLHF. The CDR3 bases are TGCGCCAGCAGCCAAGATAAGGACAGGGGTTCACCCCTCCACTTT.

The chain employs TRBV6-1 and TRBJ1-5, with no clear D. The V gene lost 1 base and the J gene lost 6 bases, with 10 bases spanning the gap. Germline values: CDR1 MNHNS, CDR2 SASEGT. The CDR3 totals 14 residues. The CDR3 sequence: CASSEGGAGQPQHF. The CDR3, as DNA: TGTGCCAGCAGTGAAGGGGGAGCGGGTCAGCCCCAGCATTTT.

The chain combines TRBV12-3 or TRBV12-4 with TRBJ2-1; 9 bases match TRBD1. J was trimmed by 8 bases and V by 7 bases; bases with no gene match: 6. The CDR3 consists of 13 residues. CDR3 in amino acids: CASIRTGAHEQFF. The CDR3, as DNA: TGTGCCAGCATCCGGACAGGGGCCCATGAGCAGTTCTTC.

In this sample, this clone turned up once. The CDR3 DNA reads as TGTGCCAGCAGGAAAACCTGGAACACTGAAGCTTTCTTT. It specifies CASRKTWNTEAFF. The chain carries TRBV12-3 or TRBV12-4 and TRBJ1-1, with unresolved D. CDR3 size: 13 residues. Trimming left V 6 bases short and J 1 base short, with 9 bases between.

The chain joins TRBV9 to TRBJ2-2; no firm D call. This CDR3 has 16 residues. Germline CDR1 SGDLS, CDR2 YYNGEE. V was pared by 3 bases and J by 3 bases, with 15 bases between. CDR3: CASSEPQAVDTGELFF. In DNA form, the CDR3 reads TGTGCCAGCAGCGAACCCCAGGCGGTTGACACCGGGGAGCTGTTTTTT.

The rearrangement uses TRBV10-2 and TRBJ2-2, with D possibly being TRBD1 (6 bases). CDR3 length equals 13 residues. CDR1 WSHSY and CDR2 SAAADI come from the germline V gene. V gave up 7 bases and J gave up 7 bases, with 13 bases separating them. As DNA, the CDR3 is TGCGCCAGCACTACGCAGGGGTTCGGGGAGCTGTTTTTT. Encoded protein: CASTTQGFGELFF.

The chain links TRBV4-3 to TRBJ1-1; possibly TRBD1 for D (6 bases). Deletions cut 3 bases from V and 0 bases from J, with 11 bases between. Germline assignment: CDR1 LGHNA and CDR2 YSLEER. The CDR3 consists of 15 residues. CDR3: CASSHLDSMNTEAFF. The CDR3 DNA reads as TGCGCCAGCAGCCACTTGGACAGCATGAACACTGAAGCTTTCTTT.

The V and J genes are TRBV19 and TRBJ1-1; 10 bases are a match to TRBD1. The trim removed 11 bases at V and 5 bases at J, leaving 8 bases unmatched. Per the germline V gene, CDR1 is LNHDA and CDR2 is SQIVND (reference sequence). The CDR3 extends over 13 amino acids. CDR3 protein: CAVRGTGETEAFF. The CDR3 coding sequence is TGTGCCGTTCGCGGGACAGGGGAGACTGAAGCTTTCTTT.

The chain is built from TRBV6-6 and TRBJ1-1, with D uncertain. Looked up from germline, CDR1 is MNHNY and CDR2 is SVGAGI (reference sequence). The germline V and J ends were trimmed by 0 bases and 1 base, with 12 bases remaining between them. The CDR3 sequence is 16 residues long. For the CDR3, the DNA is TGTGCCAGCAGTTACTCGATAATAGAGCCGAACACTGAAGCTTTCTTT. It codes for CASSYSIIEPNTEAFF.

The gene calls are TRBV4-1 and TRBJ2-7, with no clear D. Germline CDR1 and CDR2: MGHRA and YSYEKL. This CDR3 is built from 15 residues. Trimming took off 2 bases at V and 2 bases at J, with 13 bases between the two ends. CDR3 in amino acids: CASSQFWVLTYEQYF. The CDR3, as DNA: TGCGCCAGCAGCCAATTCTGGGTTCTCACCTACGAGCAGTACTTC.

This clone was counted a few times. The J gene is TRBJ2-7, the V gene TRBV30; TRBD1 matches at 11 bases. The CDR3 spans 15 residues. Germline CDR1 and CDR2: GTSNPN and SVGIG (reference sequence). V gave up 2 bases and J gave up 2 bases; unmatched junction bases: 5. The CDR3 loop is CAWSLPGQGAYEQYF. The DNA of the CDR3 is TGTGCCTGGAGTCTGCCGGGACAGGGGGCCTACGAGCAGTACTTC.

The rearrangement uses TRBV9 and TRBJ2-5, with D perhaps being TRBD1 or TRBD2 (6 bases each). The ends were cut back, 6 bases at V and 4 bases at J, with 16 bases in the middle. Germline values: CDR1 SGDLS, CDR2 YYNGEE. The CDR3 is made up of 14 amino acids. This CDR3 is CASTSRGAPETQYF. Here the CDR3 DNA reads TGTGCCAGCACCTCGAGGGGGGCCCCAGAGACCCAGTACTTC.

The chain uses TRBV24-1 and TRBJ2-1; D remains unclear. Germline CDR1 KGHDR, CDR2 SFDVKD. V gave up 7 bases and J gave up 7 bases, with 13 bases separating them. The CDR3 loop spans 13 amino acids. The CDR3 DNA is TGTGCCACCAGCCTGGGTTCGTGGAATGAGCAGTTCTTC. Translating gives CATSLGSWNEQFF.

The chain carries TRBV6-4 and TRBJ1-2; 9 nucleotides line up with TRBD1. This CDR3 comprises 14 residues. V was clipped by 4 bases and J by 3 bases; unmatched bases: 3. Germline CDR1 is MRHNA and CDR2 is SNTAGT. In nucleotides, the CDR3 is TGTGCCAGCAGTGCGGGACAGGGAGACTATGGCTACACCTTC. Protein sequence: CASSAGQGDYGYTF.

In the case of this clone: The same CDR3 arises from other DNA sequences in this sample as well. The chain joins TRBV3-1 (or the pseudogene TRBV3-2) to TRBJ1-1; D is uncertain. The V gene's germline CDR1 is LGHDT and CDR2 YNNKEL (reference sequence). V dropped 2 bases and J dropped 0 bases, with 4 bases sitting between them. The length of the CDR3 is 13 residues. Here the CDR3 reads CASSQSVNTEAFF. For the CDR3, the DNA is TGTGCCAGCAGCCAATCAGTGAACACTGAAGCTTTCTTT.

V and J are TRBV19 and TRBJ2-2; weak D call: TRBD2 (5 bases). Between the trimmed V and J ends, which lost 7 bases and 4 bases, there was a span of 13 bases. CDR3 size: 14 residues. Per germline, CDR1 LNHDA and CDR2 SQIVND (reference sequence). As DNA, the CDR3 is TGTGCCAGTAAGAGGGTTTCGGGCACCGGGGAGCTGTTTTTT. Its translation: CASKRVSGTGELFF.

The rearrangement joins TRBV9 to TRBJ2-5; 11 bases match TRBD2. CDR3 length equals 18 residues. In germline, CDR1 is SGDLS, CDR2 YYNGEE. Trimming cost V 0 bases and J 0 bases; bases outside gene matches: 7. CDR3 sequence: CASSVGTSGGVHQETQYF. The CDR3 DNA reads TGTGCCAGCAGCGTAGGCACTAGCGGGGGAGTCCACCAAGAGACCCAGTACTTC.